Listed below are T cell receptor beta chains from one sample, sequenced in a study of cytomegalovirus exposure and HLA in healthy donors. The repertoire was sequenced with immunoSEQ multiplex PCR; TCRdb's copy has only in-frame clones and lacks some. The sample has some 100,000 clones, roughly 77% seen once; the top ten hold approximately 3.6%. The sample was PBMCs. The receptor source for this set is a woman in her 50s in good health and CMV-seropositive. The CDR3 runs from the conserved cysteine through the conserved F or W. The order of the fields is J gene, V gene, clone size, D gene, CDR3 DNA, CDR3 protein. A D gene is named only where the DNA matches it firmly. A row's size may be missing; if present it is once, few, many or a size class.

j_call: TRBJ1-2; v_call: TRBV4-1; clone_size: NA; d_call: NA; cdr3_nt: TGCGCCAGCAGCCAAGATGAAGGACAAGGGCACTATGGCTACACCTTC; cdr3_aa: CASSQDEGQGHYGYTF
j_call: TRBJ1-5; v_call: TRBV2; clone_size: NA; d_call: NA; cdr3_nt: TGTGCCAGCAGTCTCAGGGTAGGAAATCAGCCCCAGCATTTT; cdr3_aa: CASSLRVGNQPQHF
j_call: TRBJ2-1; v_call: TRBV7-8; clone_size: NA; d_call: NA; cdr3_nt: TGTGCCAGCAGCTTAAGAGGAAATGAGCAGTTCTTC; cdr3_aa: CASSLRGNEQFF
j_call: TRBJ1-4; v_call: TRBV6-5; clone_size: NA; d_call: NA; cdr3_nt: TGTGCCAGCAAGACAGATGAAAAACTGTTTTTT; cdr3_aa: CASKTDEKLFF
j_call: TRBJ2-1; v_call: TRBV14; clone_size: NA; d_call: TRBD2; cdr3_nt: TGTGCCAGCAGCCAAGATCCCACTAGCGGCAGTTACAATGAGCAGTTCTTC; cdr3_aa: CASSQDPTSGSYNEQFF
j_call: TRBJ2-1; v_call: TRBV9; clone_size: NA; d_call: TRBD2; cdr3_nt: TGTGCCAGCAGCGCTGGACTAGCGGGAGCCCTCGGTGAGCAGTTCTTC; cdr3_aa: CASSAGLAGALGEQFF
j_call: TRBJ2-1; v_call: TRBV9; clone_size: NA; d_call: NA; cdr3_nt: TGTGCCAGCAGCGTAGGGGGCAGGGGAATCTACAATGAGCAGTTCTTC; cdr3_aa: CASSVGGRGIYNEQFF
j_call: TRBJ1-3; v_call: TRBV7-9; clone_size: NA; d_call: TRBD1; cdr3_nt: TGTGCCAGCACCATCAGGGGGGCTGGAAACACCATATATTTT; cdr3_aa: CASTIRGAGNTIYF
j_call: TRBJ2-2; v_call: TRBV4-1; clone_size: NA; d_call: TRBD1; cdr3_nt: TGCGCCAGCAGCCCCCAAACGGGACAGGGACCCGGGGAGCTGTTTTTT; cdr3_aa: CASSPQTGQGPGELFF
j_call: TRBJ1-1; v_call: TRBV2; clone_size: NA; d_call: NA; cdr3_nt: TGTGCCAGCAGGAGCGACAGGTGGGGGCATGAAGCTTTCTTT; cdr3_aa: CASRSDRWGHEAFF
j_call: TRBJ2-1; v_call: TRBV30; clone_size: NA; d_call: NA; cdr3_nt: TGTGCCTGGAGTGGGAGGAGCTCCTACAATGAGCAGTTCTTC; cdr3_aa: CAWSGRSSYNEQFF
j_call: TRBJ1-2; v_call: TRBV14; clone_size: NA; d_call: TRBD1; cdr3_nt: TGTGCCAGCAGCCCCGGGACAGGGTGGTATGGCTACACCTTC; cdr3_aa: CASSPGTGWYGYTF
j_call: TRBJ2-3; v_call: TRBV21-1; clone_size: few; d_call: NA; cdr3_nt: TGTGCCAGCAGCAAAGCGCGTAGGGGCAATCCAGATACGCAGTATTTT; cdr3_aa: CASSKARRGNPDTQYF
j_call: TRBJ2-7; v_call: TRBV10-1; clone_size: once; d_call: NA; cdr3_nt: TGCGCCAGCAGTGCGGGGGTGATCTCCTACGAGCAGTACTTC; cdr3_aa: CASSAGVISYEQYF
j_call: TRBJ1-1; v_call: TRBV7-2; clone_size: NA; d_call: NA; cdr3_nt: TGTGCCAGCAGCCCGCGGACAGTTGGAGCTTTCTTT; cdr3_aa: CASSPRTVGAFF
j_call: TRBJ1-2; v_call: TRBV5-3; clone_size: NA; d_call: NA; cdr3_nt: TGTGCCAGAAGACAGGGCCCTCCTTCTAACTATGGCTACACCTTC; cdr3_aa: CARRQGPPSNYGYTF
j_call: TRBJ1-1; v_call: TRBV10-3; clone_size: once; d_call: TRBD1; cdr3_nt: TGTGCCACCTCACAGGGGTTGGTAACTGAAGCTTTCTTT; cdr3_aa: CATSQGLVTEAFF
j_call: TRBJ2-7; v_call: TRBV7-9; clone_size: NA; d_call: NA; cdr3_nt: TGTGCCAGCAGCTGGGACAAAGGCTACGAGCAGTACTTC; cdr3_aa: CASSWDKGYEQYF
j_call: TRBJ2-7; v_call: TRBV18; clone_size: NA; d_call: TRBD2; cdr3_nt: TGTGCCAGCTCAAGCGGACTAGCGGTGATATACGAGCAGTACTTC; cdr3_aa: CASSSGLAVIYEQYF
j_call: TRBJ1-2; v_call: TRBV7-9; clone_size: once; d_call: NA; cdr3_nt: TGTGCCAGCAGCTTAGTCTCGGGTCAGGGGATGGGCTACACCTTC; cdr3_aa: CASSLVSGQGMGYTF
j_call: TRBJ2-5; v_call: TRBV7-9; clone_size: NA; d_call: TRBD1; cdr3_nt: TGTGCCAGCAGCCCTACCGGGACAGGGCAAGAGACCCAGTACTTC; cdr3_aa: CASSPTGTGQETQYF
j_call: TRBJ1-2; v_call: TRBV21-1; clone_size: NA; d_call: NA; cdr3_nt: TGTGCCAGCAGCAATAAAGGACAGGGGGCGGGAGGCTACACCTTC; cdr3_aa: CASSNKGQGAGGYTF
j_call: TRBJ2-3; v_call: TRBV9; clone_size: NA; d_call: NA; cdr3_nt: TGTGCCAGCAGCTGGAGGGGACCTAGCACAGATACGCAGTATTTT; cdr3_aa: CASSWRGPSTDTQYF
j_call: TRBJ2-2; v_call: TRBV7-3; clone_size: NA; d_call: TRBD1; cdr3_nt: TGTGCCAGCAGCCCCGGGGGACAGGGGGCTGGGACCGGGGAGCTGTTTTTT; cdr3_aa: CASSPGGQGAGTGELFF
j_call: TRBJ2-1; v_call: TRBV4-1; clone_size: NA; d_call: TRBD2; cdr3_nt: TGCGCCAGCAGCCAAGAACCCCTAGCGGGTGGCAATGAGCAGTTCTTC; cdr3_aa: CASSQEPLAGGNEQFF
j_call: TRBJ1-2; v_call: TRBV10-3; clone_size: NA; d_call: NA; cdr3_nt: TGTGCCATCAGTGATGGGTCGGGGGGAGGCCGGGATGGCTACACCTTC; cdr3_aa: CAISDGSGGGRDGYTF
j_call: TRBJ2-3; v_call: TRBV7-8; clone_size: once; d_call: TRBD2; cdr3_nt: TGTGCCAGCAGCTTATTGCGGGGGGATAAAGATACGCAGTATTTT; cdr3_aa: CASSLLRGDKDTQYF
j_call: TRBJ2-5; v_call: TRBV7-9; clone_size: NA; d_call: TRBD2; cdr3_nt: TGTGCCAGCAGCCCGCCCAGCGGGATAGCACGAGAGACCCAGTACTTC; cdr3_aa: CASSPPSGIARETQYF
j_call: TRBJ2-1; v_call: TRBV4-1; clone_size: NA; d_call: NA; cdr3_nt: TGCGCCAGCAGCCAAGATGAGGTCCCTTACAATGAGCAGTTCTTC; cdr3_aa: CASSQDEVPYNEQFF
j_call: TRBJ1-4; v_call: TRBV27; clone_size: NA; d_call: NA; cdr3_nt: TGTGCCAGCAGCAGCAGGGTGGGCGAAAAACTGTTTTTT; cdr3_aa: CASSSRVGEKLFF
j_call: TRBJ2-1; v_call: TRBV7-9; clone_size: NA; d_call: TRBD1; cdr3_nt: TGTGCCAGCAGGTATAAAGGGGACAGGGACAATGAGCAGTTCTTC; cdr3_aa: CASRYKGDRDNEQFF
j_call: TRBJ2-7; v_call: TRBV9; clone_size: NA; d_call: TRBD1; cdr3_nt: TGTGCCAGCAGCGTAGAGCAGGGGGCTTACGAGCAGTACTTC; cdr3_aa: CASSVEQGAYEQYF
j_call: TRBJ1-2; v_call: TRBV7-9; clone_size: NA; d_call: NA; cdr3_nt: TGTGCCAGCAGCTTACCGACAGCTAACTATGGCTACACCTTC; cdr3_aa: CASSLPTANYGYTF
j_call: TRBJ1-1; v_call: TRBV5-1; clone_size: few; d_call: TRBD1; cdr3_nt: TGCGCCAGCAGCTTAAGTGGACAGGGGGCCTGGGACACTGAAGCTTTCTTT; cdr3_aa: CASSLSGQGAWDTEAFF
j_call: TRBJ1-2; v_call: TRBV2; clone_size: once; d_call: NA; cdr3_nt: TGTGCCAGCAGTGTAGACAGCCATGGCTACACCTTC; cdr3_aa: CASSVDSHGYTF
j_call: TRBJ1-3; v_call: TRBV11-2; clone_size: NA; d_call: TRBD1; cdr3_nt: TGTGCCAGCAGCAATCATCCGGGACAGTCACCCGGAAACACCATATATTTT; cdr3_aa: CASSNHPGQSPGNTIYF
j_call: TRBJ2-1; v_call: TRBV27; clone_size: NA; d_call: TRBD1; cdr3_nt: TGTGCCAGCAGGGACAGGGGATACAATGAGCAGTTCTTC; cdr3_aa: CASRDRGYNEQFF
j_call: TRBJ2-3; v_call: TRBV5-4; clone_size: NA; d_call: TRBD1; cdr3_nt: TGTGCCAGCAGCTTGGCCTTAGGACAGGGCACGGCAGATACGCAGTATTTT; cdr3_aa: CASSLALGQGTADTQYF
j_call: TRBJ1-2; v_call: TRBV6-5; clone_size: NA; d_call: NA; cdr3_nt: TGTGCCAGCAGTCTGGGGGGGGGTGGCTACACCTTC; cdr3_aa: CASSLGGGGYTF
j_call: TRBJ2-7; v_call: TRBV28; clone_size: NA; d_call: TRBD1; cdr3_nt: TGTGCCAGCGACGGGGGGACAGGGATCTACGAGCAGTACTTC; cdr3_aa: CASDGGTGIYEQYF
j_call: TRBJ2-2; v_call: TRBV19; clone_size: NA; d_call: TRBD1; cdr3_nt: TGTGCCAGTACTCGGACAGGAAGGACCGGGGAGCTGTTTTTT; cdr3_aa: CASTRTGRTGELFF
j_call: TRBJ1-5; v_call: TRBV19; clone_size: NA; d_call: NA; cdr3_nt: TGTGCCAGTAGTACGGGGTATCGGGATAGGCAGCCCCAGCATTTT; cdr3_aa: CASSTGYRDRQPQHF
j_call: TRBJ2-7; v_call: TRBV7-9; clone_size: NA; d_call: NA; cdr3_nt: TGTTCCAGCAGCTTTAATCCAACAGGGAGCTCCTACGAGCAGTACTTC; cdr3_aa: CSSSFNPTGSSYEQYF
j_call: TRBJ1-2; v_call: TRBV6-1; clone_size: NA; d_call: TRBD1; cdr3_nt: TGTGCCAGCACCGGCGACAGGGCTAACTATGGCTACACCTTC; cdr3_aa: CASTGDRANYGYTF
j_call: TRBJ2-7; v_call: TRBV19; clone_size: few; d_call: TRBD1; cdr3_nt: TGTGCCAGTAGTGTCCGGGACAGGCTCTACGAGCAGTACTTC; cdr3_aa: CASSVRDRLYEQYF
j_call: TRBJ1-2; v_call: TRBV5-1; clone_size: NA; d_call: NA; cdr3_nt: TGCGCCAGCAGCTTGGAGCCGGACTACTATGGCTACACCTTC; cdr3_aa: CASSLEPDYYGYTF
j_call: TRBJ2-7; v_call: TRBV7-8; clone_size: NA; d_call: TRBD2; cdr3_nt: TGTGCCAGCAGCCTAACTCGGACTAGCCAGGCCTACGAGCAGTACTTC; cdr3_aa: CASSLTRTSQAYEQYF
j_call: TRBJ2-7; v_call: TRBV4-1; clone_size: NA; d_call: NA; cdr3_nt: TGCGCCAGCAGCCAAGAGCAACAGGGTAGTGGCGACGAGCAGTACTTC; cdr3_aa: CASSQEQQGSGDEQYF
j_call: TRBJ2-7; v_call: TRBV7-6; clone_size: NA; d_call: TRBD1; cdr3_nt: TGTGCCAGCAGCTTACCTGGGGACAGCTACGAGCAGTACTTC; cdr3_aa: CASSLPGDSYEQYF
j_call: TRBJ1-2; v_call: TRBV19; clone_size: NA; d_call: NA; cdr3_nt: TGTGCCAGTAGTATGAGGCTCGACTATGGCTACACCTTC; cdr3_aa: CASSMRLDYGYTF
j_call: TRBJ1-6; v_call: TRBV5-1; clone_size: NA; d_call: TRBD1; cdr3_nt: TGCGCCAGCAGCTTGAACGGACAGGGTAGGGATTCACCCCTCCACTTT; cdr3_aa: CASSLNGQGRDSPLHF
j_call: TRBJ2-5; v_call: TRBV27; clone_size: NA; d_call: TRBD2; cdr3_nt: TGTGCCAGCAGTTTAAGGTGGGGACTAGGGACCCAAGAGACCCAGTACTTC; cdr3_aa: CASSLRWGLGTQETQYF
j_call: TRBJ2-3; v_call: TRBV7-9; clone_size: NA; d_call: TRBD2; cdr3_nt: TGTGCCAGCAGCGGGACTAGCGGGACAGATACGCAGTATTTT; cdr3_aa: CASSGTSGTDTQYF
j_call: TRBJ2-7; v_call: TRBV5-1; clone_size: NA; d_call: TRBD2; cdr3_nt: TGCGCCAGCAGCATGTTAGCGGGAGGACCCTCCTCCTACGAGCAGTACTTC; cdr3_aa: CASSMLAGGPSSYEQYF